Below, 5 T cell receptor beta chains from the same sample are listed, as sequenced in a study of blood T cells in healthy people across ages. A second PCR, run for about 6 to 11 cycles, used a sample-barcoded 5' primer plus a J-beta primer mix. TCRdb reprocessed the 5' RACE reads with MiXCR, giving one entry per CDR3 protein. The sample yields about 1.1 million distinct CDR3 sequences, more than 30% seen once. Material for sequencing was blood. These receptors all stem from a man in his late teens or twenties in good health.

The chain links TRBV25-1 to TRBJ2-2; weak D call: TRBD1 (6 bases). Trimming cost V 7 bases and J 3 bases, with 15 bases left between them. The CDR3 has 15 residues. From germline, CDR1 is MGHDK and CDR2 SYGVNS. CDR3 loop: CASTPDRTHTGELFF. In DNA form, the CDR3 reads TGTGCCAGCACCCCAGACAGGACCCACACCGGGGAGCTGTTTTTT.

The chain recombines TRBV20-1 with TRBJ2-1; D ambiguous. CDR3 size: 11 residues. Deletions cut 0 bases from V and 8 bases from J, with 5 bases between. Germline V lookup: CDR1 DFQATT, CDR2 SNEGSKA (reference sequence). The CDR3 here is CSARDGHEQFF. The CDR3, as DNA: TGCAGTGCTAGAGATGGGCATGAGCAGTTCTTC.

This clonotype was detected only a few times. The CDR3 sequence: CASSLVTYYYTF. The CDR3 DNA sequence: TGTGCCAGCAGTTTAGTAACCTACTATTACACCTTC. This rearrangement joins TRBV12-3 or TRBV12-4 to TRBJ1-2; the D is unclear. The CDR3 length is 12 residues. V lost 1 base and J lost 11, with 11 bases in between.

This clonotype was seen a single time. The CDR3 protein is CAWTRTNSPLHF. CDR3 nucleotides: TGTGCCTGGACCAGGACTAATTCACCCCTCCACTTT. The chain carries TRBV30 and TRBJ1-6, with D uncertain. Per the germline V gene, CDR1 is GTSNPN and CDR2 is SVGIG (reference sequence). This CDR3 region has 12 residues. V was clipped by 4 bases and J by 6 bases, with 7 bases between them.

This clonotype was detected only a few times. CDR3 bases: TGCGCCAGCAGCTTGGATGGGACAGGGATATCCTACGAGCAGTACTTC. It codes for CASSLDGTGISYEQYF. The chain links TRBV5-1 to TRBJ2-7; 9 positions agree with TRBD1. This CDR3 has 16 amino acids. V gave up 0 bases and J gave up 1 base; unmatched junction bases: 5. CDR1 and CDR2 (germline): SGHRS, YFSETQ.